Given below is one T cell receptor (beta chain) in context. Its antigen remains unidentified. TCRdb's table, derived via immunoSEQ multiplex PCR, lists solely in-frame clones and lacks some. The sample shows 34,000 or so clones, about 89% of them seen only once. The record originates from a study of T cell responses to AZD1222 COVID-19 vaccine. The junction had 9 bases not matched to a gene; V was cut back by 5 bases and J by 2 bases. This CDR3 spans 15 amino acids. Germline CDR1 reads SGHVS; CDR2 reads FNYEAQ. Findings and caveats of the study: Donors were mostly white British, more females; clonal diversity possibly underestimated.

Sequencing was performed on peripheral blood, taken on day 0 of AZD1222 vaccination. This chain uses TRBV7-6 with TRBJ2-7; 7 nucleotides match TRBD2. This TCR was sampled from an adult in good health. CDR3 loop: CASSPLGGTTYEQYF. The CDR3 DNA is TGTGCCAGCAGCCCCCTCGGGGGGACGACCTACGAGCAGTACTTC.